The next 15 T cell receptor beta chains were all read from a single sample in a study of cytotoxic CD8 clonotypes in ibrutinib-treated CLL. TCRdb keeps only in-frame clones here, not all; method: immunoSEQ multiplex PCR. The sample comprises 45,000 to 70,000 clones, 56% of which are singletons, and just over 20% rests with the top ten. The material was PBMCs, obtained after 24 months of ibrutinib treatment. These receptors all stem from a human donor with chronic lymphocytic leukemia.

This clone was seen only a few times. The chain links TRBV5-8 to TRBJ2-3; the match to TRBD2 covers 7 bases. J gave up 10 bases and V 3 bases, and 8 bases lay outside the gene matches. Per the germline V gene, CDR1 is SGHTS and CDR2 is YDEGEE. This CDR3 region has 13 residues. CDR3 loop: CASSSLGEGAQYF. The CDR3, as DNA: TGTGCCAGCAGCTCACTGGGGGAGGGCGCGCAGTATTTT.

The V and J genes are TRBV5-4 and TRBJ2-1, with D possibly TRBD2 on 6 matching bases. Germline loops: CDR1 SGHNT, CDR2 YYREEE (reference sequence). Trimming stripped 4 bases from V and 8 bases from J, with 10 bases between. This CDR3 has 12 amino acids. In DNA, the CDR3 is TGTGCCAGCAGCCCCCCGGGGGATGAGCAGTTCTTC. The encoded protein is CASSPPGDEQFF.

The chain joins TRBV15 to TRBJ2-6; no clear D gene. From germline, CDR1 is LNHNV and CDR2 YYDKDF (reference sequence). The CDR3 is made up of 14 amino acids. V gave up 3 bases and J gave up 2 bases, with 5 bases separating them. CDR3 protein: CATSRQTGANVLTF. CDR3 DNA sequence: TGTGCCACCAGCAGGCAAACTGGGGCCAACGTCCTGACTTTC.

As DNA, the CDR3 is TGTGCCAGCAGTAGAATGGGTGAGCAGTACTTC. Protein product: CASSRMGEQYF. The chain uses TRBV6-1 and TRBJ2-7; no definite D call. The V and J ends lost 5 bases and 7 bases respectively, with 9 bases between them. Germline loops: CDR1 MNHNS, CDR2 SASEGT. The CDR3 has 11 residues.

This clone was recorded only once. The chain carries TRBV6-5 and TRBJ1-5; 9 nucleotides agree with TRBD1. This CDR3 has 15 amino acids. Germline-derived CDR1 and CDR2 are MNHEY and SVGAGI. After removal of 7 bases from V and 9 bases from J, the junction contained 13 bases not matched to a gene. The CDR3 loop reads CASTAGTGPPWPQHF. The CDR3, as DNA: TGTGCCAGCACCGCCGGGACAGGGCCGCCTTGGCCCCAGCATTTT.

The chain joins TRBV5-1 to TRBJ2-1, with D uncertain. Germline CDR1 is SGHRS and CDR2 is YFSETQ. Trimming removed 1 base at V and 6 bases at J, with 14 bases between. This CDR3 contains 15 residues. CDR3 sequence (DNA): TGCGCCAGCAGCTTGATCTCTGAGAACAGCAATGAGCAGTTCTTC. As protein: CASSLISENSNEQFF. The full variable domain, its missing parts supplied by reference TRBV5-1 and TRBJ2-1, is KAGVTQTPRYLIKTRGQQVTLSCSPISGHRSVSWYQQTPGQGLQFLFEYFSETQRNKGNFPGRFSGRQFSNSRSEMNVSTLELGDSALYLCASSLISENSNEQFFGPGTRLTVL.

V is TRBV6-1 and J is TRBJ2-2; D is ambiguous. CDR1 is MNHNS, CDR2 SASEGT, per germline. Trimming shortened V by 8 bases and J by 3 bases, and 13 bases separated the two germline ends. The CDR3 is 14 residues long. CDR3 sequence (DNA): TGTGCCAGCGTTAGTGGCCAATACACCGGGGAGCTGTTTTTT. Its translation: CASVSGQYTGELFF.

The chain has TRBV19 and TRBJ2-7; perhaps D is TRBD1 or TRBD2 (5 bases each). Germline CDR1 is LNHDA and CDR2 is SQIVND (reference sequence). The CDR3 loop spans 14 amino acids. V was shortened by 5 bases and J by 1 base, with 12 bases between the two germline ends. The CDR3 DNA reads TGTGCCAGTAGTGGGACCGGCCGTTCCTACGAGCAGTACTTC. Translating it yields CASSGTGRSYEQYF.

This clone was seen a few times. CDR3 loop: CASSPGETNYGYTF. The DNA for the CDR3 is TGTGCCAGCTCACCCGGGGAGACTAACTATGGCTACACCTTC. This chain connects TRBV18 to TRBJ1-2; no clear D gene. The V end lost 3 bases, the J end lost 0 bases, and 8 bases lay between the germline ends. The CDR3 totals 14 residues. Germline lookup yields CDR1 KGHSH and CDR2 LQKENI.

The chain recombines TRBV15 with TRBJ2-3; D gene uncertain. The CDR3 contains 12 residues. V was cut by 1 base and J by 6 bases, with 5 bases left in between. Germline CDR1 LNHNV, CDR2 YYDKDF (reference sequence). CDR3 in DNA: TGTGCCACCAGCAGAGCAGCCGATACGCAGTATTTT. Translated, it gives CATSRAADTQYF.

The chain carries TRBV9 and TRBJ1-5; D may be TRBD1 (6 bases). Deletions cut 6 bases from V and 6 bases from J, with 16 bases between. CDR3 size: 14 residues. Germline V lookup: CDR1 SGDLS, CDR2 YYNGEE. The CDR3: CASKWGRPVQPQHF. The DNA of the CDR3 is TGTGCCAGCAAATGGGGGCGACCGGTTCAGCCCCAGCATTTT.

This clone occurred a few times. This chain links TRBV16 with TRBJ2-2; maybe TRBD2 (6 bases). Per the germline V gene, CDR1 is KGHSY and CDR2 is FQNENV. Trimming took 1 base from V and 5 from J, leaving 8 bases between them. The CDR3 spans 14 residues. In nucleotides, the CDR3 is TGTGCCAGCAGCCAATTGGGGAGGACCGGGGAGCTGTTTTTT. Translation: CASSQLGRTGELFF.

The rearrangement links TRBV7-2 to TRBJ1-3, with 7 bases aligning to TRBD1. The germline CDR1 and CDR2 sequences are SGHTA and FQGNSA. With V trimmed by 5 bases and J by 0 bases, 4 bases remained unmatched. The CDR3 is 15 amino acids. The CDR3 loop reads CASSLRDSSGNTIYF. CDR3 coding DNA: TGTGCCAGCAGCCTCCGGGACAGCTCTGGAAACACCATATATTTT.

The genes are TRBV13 and TRBJ1-6, with TRBD1 identical over 7 bases. The CDR3 extends over 14 amino acids. Germline V gives CDR1 PRHDT, CDR2 FYEKMQ (reference sequence). The V gene end was trimmed by 5 bases and the J gene end by 9 bases; junction bases not matched to a gene: 7. CDR3 protein: CASSGRGTVSPLHF. The CDR3 bases are TGTGCCAGCAGCGGCAGGGGGACAGTTTCACCCCTCCACTTT.

This clone occurred a few times. The V gene is TRBV6-4, the J gene TRBJ1-1, with D hard to call. V lost 6 bases to trimming and J lost 6 bases, with 8 bases between them. The germline V gene encodes CDR1 MRHNA and CDR2 SNTAGT. The CDR3 runs 11 residues. CDR3 coding DNA: TGTGCCAGCAGGGACCGGGCTGAAGCTTTCTTT. Encoded protein: CASRDRAEAFF.